These 31 T cell receptor beta chains originate from one sample sequenced in a study of shared clonotypes between healthy human individuals. The table came from immunoSEQ multiplex PCR; TCRdb's copy has only in-frame clones and leaves some out. Of roughly 510,000 clones listed, over 75% were seen once; the top ten hold around 12%. The material sequenced was PBMCs. Receptors were obtained from a woman aged 35 to 49 in good health. Some clones in this sample may be carry-over from other donors' samples.

The V and J genes are TRBV7-2 and TRBJ2-7, with 10 positions matching TRBD2. V was pared by 1 base and J by 6 bases, with 9 bases of the junction left unmatched. CDR1 and CDR2 from the germline V gene are SGHTA and FQGNSA. The CDR3 has 16 residues. CDR3 DNA: TGTGCCAGCAGCTTAGGCCGAGCGGGAGGGGCAGGCGAGCAGTACTTC. Its protein is CASSLGRAGGAGEQYF.

The rearrangement links TRBV15 to TRBJ2-4; 9 bases are a match to TRBD1. The CDR3 is made up of 16 amino acids. After removal of 3 bases from V and 6 bases from J, the junction contained 9 bases not matched to a gene. Germline assignment: CDR1 LNHNV and CDR2 YYDKDF (reference sequence). The CDR3 DNA reads as TGTGCCACCAGCAGGGGACGGGACAGGGTTCTAAACATTCAGTACTTC. Translated, it gives CATSRGRDRVLNIQYF.

The chain links TRBV27 to TRBJ1-2; D gene unclear. CDR1 MNHEY and CDR2 SMNVEV come from the germline V gene (reference sequence). The V end lost 11 bases, the J end lost 6 bases, and 22 bases lay between the germline ends. This CDR3 comprises 14 residues. This CDR3 reads CAERFWQKENGYTF. In DNA, the CDR3 is TGTGCCGAGCGGTTCTGGCAGAAGGAGAATGGCTACACCTTC.

This clone was picked up a small number of times. CDR3 region: CASSDLGSKANEQFF. The DNA of the CDR3 is TGTGCCAGTAGTGACCTGGGTAGCAAGGCCAATGAGCAGTTCTTC. The V call is TRBV19, the J call TRBJ2-1; no reliable D call. V was shortened by 5 bases and J by 6 bases, with 17 bases between the two germline ends. Germline V gene data show CDR1 as LNHDA and CDR2 as SQIVND (reference sequence). This CDR3 spans 15 amino acids. The full variable domain, its missing parts supplied by reference TRBV19 and TRBJ2-1, is DGGITQSPKYLFRKEGQNVTLSCEQNLNHDAMYWYRQDPGQGLRLIYYSQIVNDFQKGDIAEGYSVSREKKESFPLTVTSAQKNPTAFYLCASSDLGSKANEQFFGPGTRLTVL.

This chain links TRBV6-1 with TRBJ2-3; D remains unclear. The ends were cut back, 2 bases at V and 4 bases at J, with 7 bases in the middle. Germline values: CDR1 MNHNS, CDR2 SASEGT. The CDR3 runs 13 residues. This CDR3 is CASSELRSDTQYF. CDR3 nucleotides: TGTGCCAGCAGTGAACTTCGTTCAGATACGCAGTATTTT.

V gene TRBV29-1 combines with J gene TRBJ2-2; weak D call: TRBD2 (6 bases). From germline, CDR1 is SQVTM and CDR2 ANQGSEA. V dropped 6 bases and J dropped 5 bases, with 13 bases sitting between them. The CDR3 spans 13 residues. The CDR3 sequence: CSVGPGGTGELFF. CDR3 DNA sequence: TGCAGCGTCGGCCCCGGGGGAACCGGGGAGCTGTTTTTT.

The gene calls are TRBV29-1 and TRBJ1-4; perhaps TRBD1 as D (6 bases). Per the germline V gene, CDR1 is SQVTM and CDR2 is ANQGSEA. Trimming pared 7 bases from V and 5 bases from J, leaving 17 bases between. This CDR3 region has 14 residues. This CDR3 reads CSGTGPGVNEKLFF. As DNA, the CDR3 is TGCAGCGGTACAGGGCCCGGGGTAAATGAAAAACTGTTTTTT.

The CDR3 loop reads CASSFGDRENTEAFF. The CDR3 DNA follows: TGTGCCAGCAGCTTTGGGGACAGGGAAAACACTGAAGCTTTCTTT. The chain is built from TRBV5-6 and TRBJ1-1, with 9 bases lining up with TRBD1. Trimming removed 2 bases from V and 2 bases from J; junction bases left unmatched: 4. CDR1 SGHDT and CDR2 YYEEEE come from the germline V gene. The CDR3 has 15 residues.

About this clone itself: The same CDR3 can be traced to other DNA sequences in this sample. V gene TRBV19 combines with J gene TRBJ1-5; no clear D gene. The germline V gene has CDR1 LNHDA and CDR2 SQIVND (reference sequence). CDR3 size: 12 residues. V lost 3 bases, J lost 4 bases, and 4 bases lay in between. This chain's CDR3 is CASSIGNQPQHF. The CDR3 bases are TGTGCCAGTAGTATCGGGAATCAGCCCCAGCATTTT.

The V and J genes are TRBV28 and TRBJ1-2; D uncertain. V lost 3 bases to trimming and J lost 2 bases, with 7 bases between them. Germline CDR1 is MDHEN and CDR2 is SYDVKM. The CDR3 runs to 13 residues. This CDR3 is CASSFTPNYGYTF. The CDR3 DNA reads TGTGCCAGCAGTTTTACACCAAACTATGGCTACACCTTC.

This chain links TRBV9 with TRBJ1-2, with D tentatively TRBD1 (5 bases). Trimming shortened V by 5 bases and J by 0 bases, and 17 bases separated the two germline ends. The CDR3 is made up of 16 amino acids. CDR1 SGDLS and CDR2 YYNGEE come from the germline V gene. CDR3 sequence reads: CASSPGHLSANYGYTF. The CDR3 nucleotides are TGTGCCAGCAGTCCCGGACATCTCTCCGCTAACTATGGCTACACCTTC.

This clone has ten or more counts. The CDR3 DNA is TGTGCCAGCAGTGAAGCGGGAGGGCCCACAGATACGCAGTATTTT. This gives the protein CASSEAGGPTDTQYF. This chain links TRBV6-4 with TRBJ2-3, with 10 bases aligning to TRBD2. Germline CDR1 reads MRHNA; CDR2 reads SNTAGT. CDR3 length: 15 residues. Trimming cost V 3 bases and J 2 bases; bases outside gene matches: 2.

V gene TRBV7-9 combines with J gene TRBJ2-5; tentatively, D is TRBD1 (6 bases). Per the germline V gene, CDR1 is SEHNR and CDR2 is FQNEAQ (reference sequence). V lost 7 bases and J lost 1, with 16 bases in between. The CDR3 sequence is 15 residues long. CDR3: CASIRGRGPQETQYF. The CDR3 DNA follows: TGTGCCAGCATAAGGGGGAGAGGCCCCCAAGAGACCCAGTACTTC.

The rearrangement uses TRBV5-1 and TRBJ2-2; TRBD1 matches at 7 bases. The CDR3 is made up of 14 amino acids. V dropped 4 bases and J dropped 6; count of bases not matched to a gene: 6. Germline V CDR1 and CDR2: SGHRS, YFSETQ. In DNA, the CDR3 is TGCGCCAGCAGCCCCCAGACAGGGTCCGGGGAGCTGTTTTTT. Protein product: CASSPQTGSGELFF.

This sequence joins TRBV2 and TRBJ2-7; D gene ambiguous. Germline CDR1 is SNHLY and CDR2 is FYNNEI. This CDR3 has 12 residues. The ends were cut back, 6 bases at V and 0 bases at J, with 6 bases in the middle. CDR3 nucleotides: TGTGCCAGCAGGGGCCGCTCCTACGAGCAGTACTTC. Amino acids: CASRGRSYEQYF.

The J gene is TRBJ2-5, the V gene TRBV4-2; D is uncertain. V lost 2 bases to trimming and J lost 0 bases, with 7 bases between them. Looked up from germline, CDR1 is LGHNA and CDR2 is YNFKEQ. The CDR3 totals 14 residues. The chain's CDR3 is CASSQSPYQETQYF. The CDR3 DNA follows: TGTGCCAGCAGCCAATCACCGTACCAAGAGACCCAGTACTTC.

The CDR3 protein is CASSDSQDGAGGYTF. The CDR3 region has the DNA TGTGCCAGCAGTGACTCGCAAGATGGGGCCGGTGGCTACACCTTC. The rearrangement uses TRBV6-4 and TRBJ1-2, with D possibly TRBD1 on 5 matching bases. Trimming took 0 bases from V and 7 from J, leaving 15 bases between them. Germline CDR1 is MRHNA and CDR2 is SNTAGT. The length of the CDR3 is 15 residues.

This chain joins TRBV2 and TRBJ2-7; tentatively, D is TRBD1 or TRBD2 (8 bases each). With 6 bases removed from V and 2 bases from J, the gap between germline ends came to 17 bases. CDR1 SNHLY and CDR2 FYNNEI come from the germline V gene. This CDR3 region has 15 residues. For the CDR3, the DNA is TGTGCCAGCAGGGGACAGGCCGGGGGGGCCTACGAGCAGTACTTC. Its translation is CASRGQAGGAYEQYF.

This clone was seen a few times. The chain has TRBV5-4 and TRBJ2-3, with 10 positions matching TRBD2. Germline CDR1 and CDR2: SGHNT and YYREEE (reference sequence). The V segment lost 8 bases and the J segment 6 bases; nucleotides outside the gene matches: 9. This CDR3 has 14 residues. The CDR3 here is CASRSGRAMDTQYF. In DNA, the CDR3 is TGTGCCAGTAGAAGCGGGAGGGCCATGGATACGCAGTATTTT.

This chain joins TRBV19 and TRBJ2-1; D possibly uses TRBD1 or TRBD2 (5 bases each). The CDR3 consists of 17 residues. CDR1 and CDR2 (germline): LNHDA, SQIVND (reference sequence). Trimming pared 4 bases from V and 5 bases from J, leaving 21 bases between. The CDR3, as DNA: TGTGCCAGTAGTAAAGGCGGTTTGGGACCGACACACAATGAGCAGTTCTTC. Its translation is CASSKGGLGPTHNEQFF.

This clone was observed many times. The rearrangement uses TRBV4-2 and TRBJ2-3; 7 bases fit TRBD2. Germline loops: CDR1 LGHNA, CDR2 YNFKEQ. The length of the CDR3 is 14 residues. The J segment lost 4 bases and the V segment lost 1 base, leaving 2 bases of the junction unmatched. The CDR3 protein is CASSQGREPDTQYF. The CDR3 DNA is TGTGCCAGCAGCCAAGGGCGGGAGCCAGATACGCAGTATTTT.

The chain employs TRBV6-6 and TRBJ2-2; perhaps D is TRBD1 or TRBD2 (5 bases each). CDR3 length equals 16 residues. CDR1 and CDR2 from the germline V gene are MNHNY and SVGAGI (reference sequence). Trimming removed 2 bases at V and 2 bases at J, with 12 bases between. In DNA form, the CDR3 reads TGTGCCAGCAGTTACCTAGGGACGGCTAACACCGGGGAGCTGTTTTTT. Its protein is CASSYLGTANTGELFF.

This clone was recorded many times. The chain employs TRBV6-1 and TRBJ2-3; D could derive from TRBD1 or TRBD2 (5 bases each). The V end was cut by 2 bases, the J end by 7 bases, with 19 bases between. There are 16 residues in the CDR3. Germline CDR1 and CDR2: MNHNS and SASEGT. CDR3 sequence reads: CASSESGGLTGHTQYF. CDR3 bases: TGTGCCAGCAGTGAATCAGGCGGCCTAACGGGGCATACGCAGTATTTT.

Comments on this clone: This may arise from a read error, as a much more abundant clone is one base away. The rearrangement uses TRBV30 and TRBJ1-5, with a weak D call TRBD1 (5 bases). The V gene lost 2 bases and the J gene lost 3 bases, with 11 bases spanning the gap. There are 14 residues in the CDR3. Germline V gene sequence: CDR1 GTSNPN, CDR2 SVGIG (reference sequence). The CDR3 coding sequence is TGTGCCTGGAGTACTAGACAGAACAATCAGCCCCAGCATTTT. The encoded protein is CAWSTRQNNQPQHF. The full variable domain, its missing parts supplied by reference TRBV30 and TRBJ1-5, is SQTIHQWPATLVQPVGSPLSLECTVEGTSNPNLYWYRQAAGRGLQLLFYSVGIGQISSEVPQNLSASRPQDRQFILSSKKLLLSDSGFYLCAWSTRQNNQPQHFGDGTRLSIL.

V usage is TRBV18 and J usage is TRBJ2-2; 8 bases are shared with TRBD2. V lost 0 bases and J lost 6; bases outside the gene matches: 6. CDR1 is KGHSH and CDR2 is LQKENI in the germline V gene. The CDR3 runs 16 residues. CDR3 DNA sequence: TGTGCCAGCTCACCACCCGTCGGGAGGGCCTCCGGGGAGCTGTTTTTT. This codes for CASSPPVGRASGELFF.

The rearrangement uses TRBV7-2 and TRBJ2-3; maybe TRBD1 (5 bases). CDR1 SGHTA and CDR2 FQGNSA come from the germline V gene. V was pared by 5 bases and J by 6 bases, with 18 bases between. CDR3 size: 15 residues. CDR3 loop: CASSAIRGLADTQYF. CDR3 DNA: TGTGCCAGCAGCGCAATTAGGGGTCTGGCGGATACGCAGTATTTT.

In the case of this clone: This same CDR3 is encoded by further DNA sequences in the sample. J is TRBJ2-7 and V is TRBV7-2; D uncertain. The CDR3 spans 14 residues. CDR1 and CDR2 from the germline V gene are SGHTA and FQGNSA. V gave up 1 base and J gave up 0 bases, with 7 bases separating them. The CDR3 DNA is TGTGCCAGCAGCTTAGGACGGGTCTCCTACGAGCAGTACTTC. This translates into CASSLGRVSYEQYF. The full variable domain, completed using reference TRBV7-2 and TRBJ2-7, is GAGVSQSPSNKVTEKGKDVELRCDPISGHTALYWYRQSLGQGLEFLIYFQGNSAPDKSGLPSDRFSAERTGGSVSTLTIQRTQQEDSAVYLCASSLGRVSYEQYFGPGTRLTVT.

V usage is TRBV7-3 and J usage is TRBJ1-1, with a weak D call TRBD1 (5 bases). V shed 3 bases and J shed 1 base, with 12 bases lying between them. Germline V CDR1 and CDR2: SGHTA, FQGTGA. The CDR3 totals 15 residues. The CDR3 sequence is CASSFRGGRNTEAFF. Here the CDR3 DNA reads TGTGCCAGCAGCTTTAGGGGTGGGCGGAACACTGAAGCTTTCTTT.

The rearrangement uses TRBV28 and TRBJ1-2; maybe TRBD1 (6 bases). V lost 4 bases and J lost 7, with 10 bases in between. Germline-derived CDR1 and CDR2 are MDHEN and SYDVKM. The CDR3 has 12 residues. The DNA of the CDR3 is TGTGCCAGCAGTTCCAGGGGAGTTGGCTACACCTTC. It encodes CASSSRGVGYTF.

The chain joins TRBV5-1 to TRBJ2-1, with D tentatively TRBD2 (5 bases). Trimming shortened V by 7 bases and J by 1 base, and 12 bases separated the two germline ends. The CDR3 is 14 residues long. In germline, CDR1 is SGHRS, CDR2 YFSETQ. CDR3 DNA: TGCGCCAGCGCGAGGACTGAGTCCTACAATGAGCAGTTCTTC. Protein sequence: CASARTESYNEQFF.

The V and J genes are TRBV11-2 and TRBJ2-2; D remains unclear. The CDR3 spans 14 residues. Germline CDR1 SGHAT, CDR2 FQNNGV. The V gene lost 3 bases and the J gene lost 7 bases, with 12 bases spanning the gap. The CDR3 nucleotides are TGTGCCAGCAGCTTTCAAGGGAACGGCGGGGAGCTGTTTTTT. This encodes CASSFQGNGGELFF. Full variable domain (rest looked up from reference TRBV11-2 and TRBJ2-2): EAGVAQSPRYKIIEKRQSVAFWCNPISGHATLYWYQQILGQGPKLLIQFQNNGVVDDSQLPKDRFSAERLKGVDSTLKIQPAKLEDSAVYLCASSFQGNGGELFFGEGSRLTVL.